These 11 T cell receptor beta chains were sequenced from one sample in a study of naive and memory T cell subsets. The study, taken as a whole, reports: Naive repertoires, especially CD8, held a few larger clonotypes, possibly memory cells re-expressing CD45RA.

The antigens of these receptors remain unknown. Both TRBC1 and TRBC2 were covered by a beta constant-region primer of two equimolar oligonucleotides. Nested alpha and beta constant-region primers with the SP2 primer drove four PCR rounds on ligated cDNA. TCRdb re-called the UMI-ligation and nested PCR reads with MiXCR, one entry per CDR3 protein. Of under 150,000 distinct CDR3 sequences in the sample, 15% to 25% are singletons; the top ten hold approximately 0.58%. Sequencing was carried out using naive CD8+ T cells from blood. Source of these receptors: a human donor in good health.

Here the CDR3 reads CSALHSYEQYF. The CDR3 DNA follows: TGCAGTGCCTTGCACTCCTACGAGCAGTACTTC. This chain uses TRBV20-1 with TRBJ2-7, with unresolved D. In germline, CDR1 is DFQATT, CDR2 SNEGSKA (reference sequence). With 6 bases removed from V and 0 bases from J, the gap between germline ends came to 6 bases. The CDR3 totals 11 residues.

In its sample, this clonotype was seen a few times. The junction and the germline gene differ at one end; a read error may be behind it. This chain joins TRBV4-1 and TRBJ2-3; perhaps D is TRBD1 or TRBD2 (6 bases each). The length of the CDR3 is 15 residues. Germline-derived CDR1 and CDR2 are MGHRA and YSYEKL. The CDR3 DNA reads TGCGCCAGCAGCCAAGATTTCGGGGGCACGGATACGCAGTATTTT. Translation gives CASSQDFGGTDTQYF.

The chain links TRBV20-1 to TRBJ1-3; no reliable D call. The CDR3 extends over 16 amino acids. The V end lost 2 bases, the J end lost 0 bases, and 14 bases lay between the germline ends. Germline loops: CDR1 DFQATT, CDR2 SNEGSKA (reference sequence). The CDR3 DNA follows: TGCAGTGCTAGACAAACTCTGGGGAGCTCTGGAAACACCATATATTTT. It codes for CSARQTLGSSGNTIYF.

Notes on this clonotype: Compared with germline, one end of the junction differs, possibly owing to a read error. The CDR3: CVSSGEGRRFDEQFF. The CDR3 bases are TGTGTCAGCAGCGGGGAGGGCAGGAGGTTCGATGAGCAGTTCTTC. The chain employs TRBV7-9 and TRBJ2-1, with 7 nucleotides matching TRBD2. The CDR3 covers 15 residues. Germline-derived CDR1 and CDR2 are SEHNR and FQNEAQ (reference sequence).

This chain links TRBV12-3 or TRBV12-4 with TRBJ2-7; the D gene is possibly TRBD2 (5 bases). Between the trimmed V and J ends, which lost 2 bases and 7 bases, there was a span of 12 bases. The CDR3 is made up of 13 amino acids. CDR3 bases: TGTGCCAGCAGTTTAACGGGGTTTGGTGAGCAGTACTTC. This encodes CASSLTGFGEQYF.

This clonotype was found a few times. The chain joins TRBV28 to TRBJ2-3; D gene uncertain. The CDR3 extends over 14 amino acids. Per the germline V gene, CDR1 is MDHEN and CDR2 is SYDVKM. V gave up 7 bases and J gave up 3 bases, with 14 bases separating them. The CDR3 reads CASNSGEWTDTQYF. The CDR3 DNA sequence: TGTGCCAGCAACAGTGGGGAATGGACAGATACGCAGTATTTT.

This chain connects TRBV6-5 to TRBJ2-5, with D perhaps being TRBD1 or TRBD2 (5 bases each). With 1 base removed from V and 2 bases from J, the gap between germline ends came to 11 bases. CDR1 is MNHEY and CDR2 is SVGAGI in the germline V gene. CDR3 length: 15 residues. This chain's CDR3 is CASSYFGTPQETQYF. The CDR3 DNA sequence: TGTGCCAGCAGTTACTTCGGGACGCCACAAGAGACCCAGTACTTC.

This clonotype turned up a few times. The gene calls are TRBV4-1 and TRBJ1-1, with D perhaps matching TRBD1 (5 bases). The germline CDR1 and CDR2 sequences are MGHRA and YSYEKL. CDR3 length: 13 amino acids. V dropped 5 bases and J dropped 5 bases, with 12 bases sitting between them. The CDR3 reads CASSSQEGTEAFF. CDR3 coding DNA: TGCGCCAGCAGCTCTCAGGAGGGGACTGAAGCTTTCTTT.

This clonotype came up many times. The CDR3 coding sequence is TGCAGCGTTGGGACTAGCGCGATCACAGATACGCAGTATTTT. Translated: CSVGTSAITDTQYF. The rearrangement joins TRBV29-1 to TRBJ2-3, with 9 bases identical to TRBD2. CDR1 and CDR2 from the germline V gene are SQVTM and ANQGSEA. The CDR3 sequence is 14 residues long. J was trimmed by 2 bases and V by 4 bases; bases with no gene match: 4.

V gene TRBV12-3 or TRBV12-4 combines with J gene TRBJ2-3; the match to TRBD2 covers 8 bases. The V segment lost 7 bases and the J segment 0 bases; nucleotides outside the gene matches: 9. This CDR3 contains 16 residues. CDR3 loop: CASTLTGGPSTDTQYF. The CDR3 nucleotides read TGTGCCAGCACCCTAACGGGAGGGCCTAGCACAGATACGCAGTATTTT.

This sequence joins TRBV12-3 or TRBV12-4 and TRBJ1-5; D not certain. Between the trimmed V and J ends, which lost 5 bases and 6 bases, there was a span of 8 bases. The CDR3 totals 12 residues. Written as DNA, the CDR3 is TGTGCCAGCAGTCCTGCTGGTCAGCCCCAGCATTTT. Translating it yields CASSPAGQPQHF.